The 23 T cell receptor beta chains below come from one sample, sequenced in a study of CD8+ T cells in alopecia areata. cDNA serving as the sequencing template came from extracted, reverse transcribed RNA. Only in-frame clones appear in the TCRdb table, and some are missing; sequencing was by immunoSEQ multiplex PCR. Of over 150,000 clones detected, around 60% appear once; the ten largest clones hold 14%. The treatment is: oral pan-JAK inhibitor, 5-10 mg twice daily. The sample consisted of CD4+ T cells sorted from blood, taken at week 24, from a patient treated with tofacitinib. The receptor set was obtained from a human donor with alopecia areata.

V usage is TRBV29-1 and J usage is TRBJ2-3, with D unresolved. Trimming pared 3 bases from V and 2 bases from J, leaving 15 bases between. The CDR3 runs 15 residues. Germline values: CDR1 SQVTM, CDR2 ANQGSEA. The DNA of the CDR3 is TGCAGCGTTGATCCCGCCGGCCGGGCCACAGATACGCAGTATTTT. This sequence encodes CSVDPAGRATDTQYF.

The rearrangement uses TRBV7-9 and TRBJ1-5; 11 bases match TRBD1. Germline V CDR1 and CDR2: SEHNR, FQNEAQ (reference sequence). Losses at the gene ends were 1 base for V and 12 bases for J; bases not matched to a gene: 8. The CDR3 covers 15 residues. CDR3 in DNA: TGTGCCAGCAGCTTAGGCGGGACAGGGGGAAACCACCAGCATTTT. This encodes CASSLGGTGGNHQHF.

This chain joins TRBV4-2 and TRBJ1-2; the match to TRBD1 covers 12 bases. The CDR3 consists of 16 residues. The V gene end was trimmed by 3 bases and the J gene end by 7 bases; junction bases not matched to a gene: 9. CDR1 and CDR2 from the germline V gene are LGHNA and YNFKEQ. DNA for the CDR3: TGTGCCAGCAGCCAGAGGGGGGGACAGGGGGCTGGTGGCTACACCTTC. Encoded protein: CASSQRGGQGAGGYTF.

This chain connects TRBV18 to TRBJ1-5; D might be TRBD1 (6 bases). The CDR3 is 15 amino acids. V was cut by 2 bases and J by 6 bases, with 14 bases left in between. In germline, CDR1 is KGHSH, CDR2 LQKENI. The CDR3 DNA reads TGTGCCAGCTCACCAAGACAGGTTTTAGGTCAGCCCCAGCATTTT. This codes for CASSPRQVLGQPQHF.

The genes are TRBV2 and TRBJ1-2, with 7 bases matching TRBD1. The CDR3 has 14 amino acids. V was clipped by 7 bases and J by 4 bases; unmatched bases: 9. CDR1 is SNHLY, CDR2 FYNNEI, per germline. CDR3 nucleotide sequence: TGTGCCAGCACCGAGACAGGGCCCTCCTATGGCTACACCTTC. This gives the protein CASTETGPSYGYTF.

This clone was seen a few times. This chain connects TRBV29-1 to TRBJ2-2; no definite D call. Trimming shortened V by 5 bases and J by 6 bases, and 13 bases separated the two germline ends. The CDR3 totals 13 residues. Germline lookup yields CDR1 SQVTM and CDR2 ANQGSEA. CDR3 sequence: CSVIIMWAGELFF. CDR3 bases: TGCAGCGTTATTATTATGTGGGCCGGGGAGCTGTTTTTT.

This chain uses TRBV15 with TRBJ2-7; 7 positions match TRBD2. Germline assignment: CDR1 LNHNV and CDR2 YYDKDF (reference sequence). This CDR3 spans 14 amino acids. Trimming at V came to 1 base and at J to 4 bases, leaving 4 bases not matched to a gene. The DNA of the CDR3 is TGTGCCACCAGCAGAGTAGCGGGCAAGTACGAGCAGTACTTC. It encodes CATSRVAGKYEQYF.

V is TRBV9 and J is TRBJ1-1, with TRBD1 matching 9 bases. This CDR3 spans 15 amino acids. Germline-derived CDR1 and CDR2 are SGDLS and YYNGEE. The V gene end was trimmed by 0 bases and the J gene end by 7 bases; junction bases not matched to a gene: 7. The CDR3 protein is CASSVEGGQGGEAFF. The DNA of the CDR3 is TGTGCCAGCAGCGTAGAGGGGGGACAGGGAGGTGAAGCTTTCTTT.

The gene calls are TRBV6-6 and TRBJ2-7, with a tentative D call TRBD2 (6 bases). CDR3 size: 13 residues. CDR1 is MNHNY, CDR2 SVGAGI, per germline (reference sequence). V dropped 3 bases and J dropped 3 bases, with 9 bases sitting between them. CDR3 coding DNA: TGTGCCAGCAGTTATGGAGGGAACTACGAGCAGTACTTC. Translated, it gives CASSYGGNYEQYF.

The CDR3 reads CASSGDRNSNQPQHF. The CDR3 nucleotides read TGTGCCAGCAGCGGAGACAGGAATAGCAATCAGCCCCAGCATTTT. The chain combines TRBV2 with TRBJ1-5; TRBD1 is a possible D gene (6 bases). The germline CDR1 and CDR2 sequences are SNHLY and FYNNEI. V was cut by 6 bases and J by 0 bases, with 12 bases left in between. This CDR3 has 15 residues.

The chain employs TRBV19 and TRBJ2-5, with D possibly TRBD1 on 6 matching bases. Between the trimmed V and J ends, which lost 3 bases and 2 bases, there was a span of 10 bases. The CDR3 length is 14 residues. CDR1 and CDR2 from the germline V gene are LNHDA and SQIVND (reference sequence). CDR3 loop: CASSINRAQETQYF. The CDR3, as DNA: TGTGCCAGTAGTATTAACAGGGCACAAGAGACCCAGTACTTC.

The rearrangement links TRBV5-6 to TRBJ2-3; D remains unclear. Germline values: CDR1 SGHDT, CDR2 YYEEEE. The V and J ends lost 0 bases and 4 bases respectively, with 0 bases between them. This CDR3 is 11 amino acids long. The CDR3 loop is CASSLADTQYF. The DNA for the CDR3 is TGTGCCAGCAGCTTGGCAGATACGCAGTATTTT.

The V gene is TRBV29-1, the J gene TRBJ2-7; tentatively, D is TRBD1 (6 bases). Germline-derived CDR1 and CDR2 are SQVTM and ANQGSEA. This CDR3 comprises 13 residues. V lost 4 bases and J 2 bases, leaving 12 bases between the germline ends. CDR3 sequence: CSVAGTQTYEQYF. In DNA, the CDR3 is TGCAGCGTTGCCGGGACACAAACCTACGAGCAGTACTTC.

The rearrangement uses TRBV5-8 and TRBJ2-3; D gene uncertain. There are 11 residues in the CDR3. The germline CDR1 and CDR2 sequences are SGHTS and YDEGEE. V was clipped by 2 bases and J by 6 bases, with 4 bases between them. CDR3 nucleotides: TGTGCCAGCAGCTTACGCGATACGCAGTATTTT. Protein sequence: CASSLRDTQYF.

The chain carries TRBV27 and TRBJ2-7, with a weak D call TRBD1 (6 bases). Germline-derived CDR1 and CDR2 are MNHEY and SMNVEV (reference sequence). Trimming took off 4 bases at V and 6 bases at J, with 16 bases between the two ends. The CDR3 has 14 residues. CDR3 residues: CASSSIQGAGEQYF. The CDR3 DNA reads TGTGCCAGCAGTTCAATACAGGGAGCCGGCGAGCAGTACTTC.

V and J are TRBV7-2 and TRBJ2-1; 11 nucleotides match TRBD2. There are 18 residues in the CDR3. Germline values: CDR1 SGHTA, CDR2 FQGNSA. The V and J ends lost 1 base and 3 bases, in that order; junction bases with no gene match: 8. The CDR3 reads CASSLVVTGTSGYNEQFF. As DNA, the CDR3 is TGTGCCAGCAGCTTAGTAGTCACCGGGACTAGCGGCTACAATGAGCAGTTCTTC.

A few counts support this clone. V gene TRBV7-2 combines with J gene TRBJ2-7; D might be TRBD1 (7 bases). The germline gives CDR1 SGHTA, CDR2 FQGNSA. V dropped 4 bases and J dropped 2 bases, with 12 bases sitting between them. There are 14 residues in the CDR3. The CDR3: CASSSQGGAYEQYF. CDR3 coding DNA: TGTGCCAGCAGCTCGCAGGGGGGAGCCTACGAGCAGTACTTC.

This clone has just a few counts. The chain combines TRBV28 with TRBJ1-1; D gene uncertain. Germline CDR1 and CDR2: MDHEN and SYDVKM. The CDR3 covers 11 residues. Trimming removed 6 bases at V and 7 bases at J, with 9 bases between. The CDR3 DNA reads as TGTGCCAGCAGGGACCGATATGAAGCTTTCTTT. Residues: CASRDRYEAFF. Looking up the rest from reference TRBV28 and TRBJ1-1 gives the full variable domain: DVKVTQSSRYLVKRTGEKVFLECVQDMDHENMFWYRQDPGLGLRLIYFSYDVKMKEKGDIPEGYSVSREKKERFSLILESASTNQTSMYLCASRDRYEAFFGQGTRLTVV.

The chain couples TRBV5-1 to TRBJ2-3; weak D call: TRBD1 (6 bases). The CDR3 has 15 residues. V gave up 4 bases and J gave up 2 bases, with 14 bases separating them. Germline V gives CDR1 SGHRS, CDR2 YFSETQ. The CDR3: CASSAAGANTDTQYF. The DNA of the CDR3 is TGCGCCAGCAGCGCGGCAGGGGCAAACACAGATACGCAGTATTTT.

In this sample, this clone turned up once. V is TRBV10-3 and J is TRBJ2-3, with D possibly matching TRBD2 (6 bases). V dropped 0 bases and J dropped 0 bases, with 22 bases sitting between them. CDR1 is ENHRY and CDR2 is SYGVKD in the germline V gene. This CDR3 has 20 residues. CDR3 nucleotides: TGTGCCATCAGTGAGTCGTGGACCGAGACTAGTAAGTTCAGCACAGATACGCAGTATTTT. Protein product: CAISESWTETSKFSTDTQYF.

This sequence joins TRBV29-1 and TRBJ2-3; D may be TRBD1 or TRBD2 (5 bases each). The CDR3 covers 14 residues. Germline CDR1 and CDR2: SQVTM and ANQGSEA. V was clipped by 2 bases and J by 1 base, with 10 bases between them. The CDR3 here is CSVERGAGTDTQYF. In DNA, the CDR3 is TGCAGCGTTGAACGAGGGGCGGGCACAGATACGCAGTATTTT.

V is TRBV2 and J is TRBJ1-3; D is unresolved. Trimming stripped 4 bases from V and 0 bases from J, with 7 bases between. This CDR3 comprises 14 residues. Germline-derived CDR1 and CDR2 are SNHLY and FYNNEI. In DNA, the CDR3 is TGTGCCAGCAGTGTTTATAACTCTGGAAACACCATATATTTT. Translated: CASSVYNSGNTIYF.

V and J are TRBV5-6 and TRBJ1-6, with 7 nucleotides matching TRBD1. V was pared by 4 bases and J by 11 bases, with 9 bases of the junction left unmatched. Germline V gives CDR1 SGHDT, CDR2 YYEEEE. The CDR3 runs 14 residues. The CDR3 reads CASSRASGGPPLHF. CDR3 nucleotide sequence: TGTGCCAGCAGCCGGGCCTCAGGGGGACCACCCCTCCACTTT. Complete variable domain (other parts from reference TRBV5-6 and TRBJ1-6): DAGVTQSPTHLIKTRGQQVTLRCSPKSGHDTVSWYQQALGQGPQFIFQYYEEEERQRGNFPDRFSGHQFPNYSSELNVNALLLGDSALYLCASSRASGGPPLHFGNGTRLTVT.